Following are 13 T cell receptor beta chains from one sample sequenced in a study of T cells in Graves' hyperthyroidism and ophthalmopathy. It was RNA transcripts that yielded the amplified TCR beta CDR3 regions. The TCR CDR3 was amplified in a first-round RT-PCR using the HTBI primer set. A single record per CDR3 protein comes from TCRdb applying MiXCR to the multiplex PCR reads. The repertoire includes around 800,000 distinct CDR3 sequences, 38% of them detected once, and approximately 8.7% sits in the top ten. The sample was blood. Source of these receptors: a man aged 18 to 29 with Graves' hyperthyroidism.

This clonotype was found many times. This chain joins TRBV7-8 and TRBJ1-4; no clear D gene. The CDR3 runs to 15 residues. The V gene's germline CDR1 is SGHVS and CDR2 FQNEAQ. Trimming shortened V by 1 base and J by 8 bases, and 14 bases separated the two germline ends. The CDR3 DNA reads as TGTGCCAGCAGCTTAGAGCGTGCGGCACTCGAAAAACTGTTTTTT. This encodes CASSLERAALEKLFF.

This clonotype was seen a single time. The chain combines TRBV15 with TRBJ1-2; D might be TRBD1 (5 bases). The CDR3 sequence is 14 residues long. Per the germline V gene, CDR1 is LNHNV and CDR2 is YYDKDF (reference sequence). The V end lost 0 bases, the J end lost 8 bases, and 13 bases lay between the germline ends. Written as DNA, the CDR3 is TGTGCCACCAGCAGAGATAAGGGACTAGCGGGCTACACCTTC. It specifies CATSRDKGLAGYTF.

The table lists this clonotype with a few counts. This chain links TRBV19 with TRBJ1-1; D is uncertain. Between the trimmed V and J ends, which lost 9 bases and 4 bases, there was a span of 15 bases. CDR3 length equals 13 residues. Germline V gene sequence: CDR1 LNHDA, CDR2 SQIVND (reference sequence). CDR3 sequence (DNA): TGTGCCAGCAGTTACGGCGGGTCCACTGAAGCTTTCTTT. Its translation is CASSYGGSTEAFF.

This sequence joins TRBV6-6 and TRBJ1-1; 10 bases agree with TRBD1. From germline, CDR1 is MNHNY and CDR2 SVGAGI (reference sequence). The CDR3 extends over 17 amino acids. Germline trimming cut 7 bases from V and 0 bases from J; bases unmatched to any gene: 11. The CDR3 nucleotides are TGTGCCAGCACAGACCCCGGGACAGGGGTAGTGAACACTGAAGCTTTCTTT. Its translation: CASTDPGTGVVNTEAFF.

This clonotype was found a few times. J is TRBJ1-2 and V is TRBV24-1; no reliable D call. V was cut by 7 bases and J by 4 bases, with 6 bases left in between. CDR1 KGHDR and CDR2 SFDVKD come from the germline V gene. CDR3 length equals 11 residues. CDR3 amino acids: CATSEGYGYTF. CDR3 DNA: TGTGCCACCAGCGAAGGCTATGGCTACACCTTC.

This chain links TRBV24-1 with TRBJ1-2, with 8 nucleotides matching TRBD1. Trimming at V came to 3 bases and at J to 3 bases, leaving 2 bases not matched to a gene. The CDR3 is 14 amino acids. Germline assignment: CDR1 KGHDR and CDR2 SFDVKD. CDR3 protein: CATSDPGQDYGYTF. The CDR3 DNA reads TGTGCCACCAGTGATCCGGGACAGGACTATGGCTACACCTTC.

This clonotype was observed at least ten times. The gene calls are TRBV5-1 and TRBJ1-1; D call uncertain. The V gene lost 4 bases and the J gene lost 1 base, with 14 bases spanning the gap. This CDR3 has 15 residues. Germline CDR1 is SGHRS and CDR2 is YFSETQ. The CDR3 coding sequence is TGCGCCAGCAGCCCGGATGTGACTGAGAACACTGAAGCTTTCTTT. Its translation: CASSPDVTENTEAFF.

With respect to this clonotype: The junction departs from the called germline gene at one end, perhaps through a read error. This chain links TRBV7-9 with TRBJ2-7; TRBD1 might be the D (6 bases). This CDR3 comprises 16 residues. From germline, CDR1 is SEHNR and CDR2 FQNEAQ (reference sequence). The CDR3 protein is CASSQVIELGRQEPYF. The DNA of the CDR3 is TGCGCCAGCAGCCAAGTAATCGAACTGGGGAGACAGGAACCGTACTTC.

V and J are TRBV2 and TRBJ2-3; D is unclear. Trimming removed 5 bases from V and 1 base from J, with 7 bases in between. The germline V gene has CDR1 SNHLY and CDR2 FYNNEI. The CDR3 sequence is 13 residues long. The CDR3: CASSTGRTDTQYF. The CDR3 nucleotides read TGTGCCAGCAGTACCGGGCGCACAGATACGCAGTATTTT.

At least ten counts were recorded for this clonotype. V is TRBV20-1 and J is TRBJ2-5; 8 bases are a match to TRBD2. The J segment lost 5 bases and the V segment lost 3 bases, leaving 5 bases of the junction unmatched. This CDR3 is 13 amino acids long. The V gene's germline CDR1 is DFQATT and CDR2 SNEGSKA (reference sequence). CDR3 sequence: CSASGGAGETQYF. The CDR3 DNA sequence: TGCAGTGCTAGCGGGGGGGCAGGGGAGACCCAGTACTTC.

This chain links TRBV9 with TRBJ1-3; the D gene is possibly TRBD1 (5 bases). V lost 0 bases and J 3 bases, leaving 19 bases between the germline ends. The germline V gene encodes CDR1 SGDLS and CDR2 YYNGEE. This CDR3 contains 18 residues. The CDR3 loop is CASSVGWSGTTHGNTIYF. In DNA, the CDR3 is TGTGCCAGCAGCGTAGGATGGTCGGGGACTACTCATGGAAACACCATATATTTT.

This chain links TRBV7-2 with TRBJ2-5; D might be TRBD2 (6 bases). Looked up from germline, CDR1 is SGHTA and CDR2 is FQGNSA. The CDR3 runs to 15 residues. V shed 2 bases and J shed 5 bases, with 15 bases lying between them. The CDR3 bases are TGTGCCAGCAGCTTAAGCGGGTCGGTAGAGGAGACCCAGTACTTC. Its protein product is CASSLSGSVEETQYF.

This clonotype was picked up many times. The rearrangement links TRBV2 to TRBJ2-7; 7 nucleotides match TRBD1. CDR3 length equals 13 residues. The J segment lost 3 bases and the V segment lost 9 bases, leaving 8 bases of the junction unmatched. The germline V gene encodes CDR1 SNHLY and CDR2 FYNNEI. CDR3 region: CASGTVSRYEQYF. For the CDR3, the DNA is TGTGCCAGTGGGACAGTGAGTCGCTACGAGCAGTACTTC. The variable domain in full, completed from reference TRBV2 and TRBJ2-7, reads EPEVTQTPSHQVTQMGQEVILRCVPISNHLYFYWYRQILGQKVEFLVSFYNNEISEKSEIFDDQFSVERPDGSNFTLKIRSTKLEDSAMYFCASGTVSRYEQYFGPGTRLTVT.